This T cell receptor beta chain is from a study of blood T cell repertoires in COVID-19. Clones were sequenced by immunoSEQ multiplex PCR, and TCRdb holds only the in-frame ones, with some missing. Counted here are about 240,000 clones, about 88% occurring once; the ten biggest clones make up about 0.99%. Germline V gene data show CDR1 as SGHNT and CDR2 as YYREEE (reference sequence). There are 14 residues in the CDR3. V lost 0 bases to trimming and J lost 1 base, with 5 bases between them. The chain is built from TRBV5-4 and TRBJ1-5; D remains unclear. The source is a woman in her 40s who had recovered from COVID-19. Sequencing input: peripheral blood. The CDR3 bases are TGTGCCAGCAGCTTGGTGGGCAGCAATCAGCCCCAGCATTTT. This encodes CASSLVGSNQPQHF.